A selection of T cell receptor beta chains follows, all from one sample in a study of control samples from healthy donors and cancer patients. Sequencing was performed with immunoSEQ multiplex PCR; in TCRdb, only in-frame clones are kept and a portion is missing. The sample lists about 190,000 clones, 90% to 95% occurring once. The specimen sequenced was blood. These receptors were taken from a man in his thirties or forties in good health. CDR3s include the opening cysteine and the closing phenylalanine or tryptophan. D genes are given only for firm matches. Where a row states a size, it is once, few, many or the class of an expanded clone; other rows omit it.

v_gene: TRBV21-1; abundance: once; j_gene: TRBJ2-7; d_gene: NA; CDR3nt: TGTGCCAGCACCTGGGGGCGACAGGGGTTAAACGAGCAGTACTTC; CDR3aa: CASTWGRQGLNEQYF
v_gene: TRBV7-3; abundance: NA; j_gene: TRBJ1-1; d_gene: TRBD1; CDR3nt: TGTGCCAGCAGCTTTAGTAAGGGAGTGGACAGGACTGAAGCTTTCTTT; CDR3aa: CASSFSKGVDRTEAFF
v_gene: TRBV18; abundance: NA; j_gene: TRBJ2-3; d_gene: TRBD2; CDR3nt: TGTGCCAGCTCACCACCCGCGGGGGGTCCTCCCCAGTATTTT; CDR3aa: CASSPPAGGPPQYF
v_gene: TRBV4-2; abundance: NA; j_gene: TRBJ2-7; d_gene: NA; CDR3nt: TGTGCCAGCAGCCCCCTTTTTAAAGGGGGCTACGAGCAGTACTTC; CDR3aa: CASSPLFKGGYEQYF
v_gene: TRBV29-1; abundance: NA; j_gene: TRBJ1-2; d_gene: NA; CDR3nt: TGCACTACAAACAGGTTGGGTTATGGCTACACCTTC; CDR3aa: CTTNRLGYGYTF
v_gene: TRBV7-9; abundance: NA; j_gene: TRBJ1-3; d_gene: NA; CDR3nt: TGTGCCAGCAGCTTAGGCCGAGACAGAGTCTCTGGAAACACCATATATTTT; CDR3aa: CASSLGRDRVSGNTIYF
v_gene: TRBV3-1/TRBV3-2; abundance: NA; j_gene: TRBJ1-2; d_gene: NA; CDR3nt: TGTGCCAGCAGCCAAGACCGGACAGTTTATGGCTACACCTTC; CDR3aa: CASSQDRTVYGYTF
v_gene: TRBV4-1; abundance: NA; j_gene: TRBJ2-7; d_gene: NA; CDR3nt: TGCGCCAGCAGCCACCGTTCGGCTAGTAGTGGAGAGCAGTACTTC; CDR3aa: CASSHRSASSGEQYF
v_gene: TRBV7-9; abundance: few; j_gene: TRBJ1-2; d_gene: NA; CDR3nt: TGTGCCAGCAGCCCGTTGACAGGATTCTACTCCTATGGCTACACCTTC; CDR3aa: CASSPLTGFYSYGYTF
v_gene: TRBV12-5; abundance: NA; j_gene: TRBJ1-4; d_gene: TRBD1; CDR3nt: TGTGCTAGTGGTTTGATATTAAAAAGCGGGACAGGGAATGAAAAACTGTTTTTT; CDR3aa: CASGLILKSGTGNEKLFF
v_gene: TRBV25-1; abundance: NA; j_gene: TRBJ2-1; d_gene: NA; CDR3nt: TGTGCCAGCAGTAAAGCACAGGGTTACTCCTACAATGAGCAGTTCTTC; CDR3aa: CASSKAQGYSYNEQFF
v_gene: TRBV7-2; abundance: NA; j_gene: TRBJ2-1; d_gene: TRBD2; CDR3nt: TGTGCCAGGAAAAATTGGGCTAGCGGGGGGCCGCTCTCCTACAATGAGCAGTTCTTC; CDR3aa: CARKNWASGGPLSYNEQFF
v_gene: TRBV30; abundance: NA; j_gene: TRBJ2-7; d_gene: NA; CDR3nt: TGTGCCTGGAGACCAGCCGGCCCCTCCTACGAGCAGTACTTC; CDR3aa: CAWRPAGPSYEQYF
v_gene: TRBV2; abundance: NA; j_gene: TRBJ1-1; d_gene: NA; CDR3nt: TGTGCCAGCAGTGTAAGGTCGAAAAACACTGAAGCTTTCTTT; CDR3aa: CASSVRSKNTEAFF
v_gene: TRBV3-1/TRBV3-2; abundance: NA; j_gene: TRBJ1-1; d_gene: NA; CDR3nt: TGTGCCAGCAGCCCAGGGGAGCGCACTGAAGCTTTCTTT; CDR3aa: CASSPGERTEAFF
v_gene: TRBV21-1; abundance: NA; j_gene: TRBJ1-6; d_gene: NA; CDR3nt: TGTGCCAGTCTGATCCCGCCGGGACAGGGGGCTGTATGTAATTCACCCCTCCACTTT; CDR3aa: CASLIPPGQGAVCNSPLHF
v_gene: TRBV5-1; abundance: NA; j_gene: TRBJ2-3; d_gene: TRBD2; CDR3nt: TGCGCCAGCAGCCCGGTCCAGCGGGGGGCGTTCACAGATACGCAGTATTTT; CDR3aa: CASSPVQRGAFTDTQYF
v_gene: TRBV4-1; abundance: NA; j_gene: TRBJ2-7; d_gene: TRBD1; CDR3nt: TGCGCCAGCAGCCCAGCCGGGACAGGGAAAGGCGAGCAGTACTTC; CDR3aa: CASSPAGTGKGEQYF
v_gene: TRBV19; abundance: NA; j_gene: TRBJ2-4; d_gene: TRBD2; CDR3nt: TGTGCCAGTAAAACTCATGCGGAAGCGGGGGCCCAAAACATTCAGTACTTC; CDR3aa: CASKTHAEAGAQNIQYF
v_gene: TRBV14; abundance: NA; j_gene: TRBJ2-7; d_gene: NA; CDR3nt: TGTGCCAGCAGCCAAGATCCATCGGGGGACGAGCAGTACTTC; CDR3aa: CASSQDPSGDEQYF
v_gene: TRBV30; abundance: NA; j_gene: TRBJ1-5; d_gene: TRBD1; CDR3nt: TGTGCCTGGAGCCCCAGGGGGCTACTTAGCAATCAGCCCCAGCATTTT; CDR3aa: CAWSPRGLLSNQPQHF
v_gene: TRBV7-3; abundance: NA; j_gene: TRBJ2-3; d_gene: TRBD2; CDR3nt: TGTGCCAGCAGCTTAGAAGGGTGGCGGGGGAGAACTAGCACAGATACGCAGTATTTT; CDR3aa: CASSLEGWRGRTSTDTQYF
v_gene: TRBV24-1; abundance: NA; j_gene: TRBJ1-5; d_gene: TRBD1; CDR3nt: TGTGCCACCAGTGATTTGACAGGGGCGAATCAGCCCCAGCATTTT; CDR3aa: CATSDLTGANQPQHF
v_gene: TRBV19; abundance: NA; j_gene: TRBJ2-2; d_gene: NA; CDR3nt: TGTGCCAGTAGTCCCCGGAGGGGGTCCACCGGGGAGCTGTTTTTT; CDR3aa: CASSPRRGSTGELFF
v_gene: TRBV6-5; abundance: NA; j_gene: TRBJ2-1; d_gene: NA; CDR3nt: TGTGCCAGCAGTGACTCAGACAATGAGCAGTTCTTC; CDR3aa: CASSDSDNEQFF
v_gene: TRBV7-9; abundance: once; j_gene: TRBJ2-3; d_gene: TRBD2; CDR3nt: TGTGCCAGCAGCTCATGGGGGGGAGGCACAGATACGCAGTATTTT; CDR3aa: CASSSWGGGTDTQYF
v_gene: TRBV27; abundance: NA; j_gene: TRBJ2-7; d_gene: NA; CDR3nt: TGTGCCAGCAGTTACGCAGGGACCTACGAGCAGTACTTC; CDR3aa: CASSYAGTYEQYF
v_gene: TRBV7-8; abundance: NA; j_gene: TRBJ2-2; d_gene: NA; CDR3nt: TGTGCCAGCAGCCCGATACAGGGCGGGTACACCGGGGAGCTGTTTTTT; CDR3aa: CASSPIQGGYTGELFF
v_gene: TRBV28; abundance: NA; j_gene: TRBJ2-3; d_gene: TRBD1; CDR3nt: TGTGCCGGAGGGACAGGGGTAAGGAATACGCAGTATTTT; CDR3aa: CAGGTGVRNTQYF
v_gene: TRBV30; abundance: NA; j_gene: TRBJ1-6; d_gene: NA; CDR3nt: TGTGCCTGGAGTTTCCAATGGGGGGCTGGGAATTCACCCCTCCACTTT; CDR3aa: CAWSFQWGAGNSPLHF
v_gene: TRBV5-5; abundance: few; j_gene: TRBJ1-5; d_gene: NA; CDR3nt: TGTGCCAGCAGCTATCAGGGTACGGGTCAGCCCCAGCATTTT; CDR3aa: CASSYQGTGQPQHF
v_gene: TRBV7-3; abundance: NA; j_gene: TRBJ1-3; d_gene: NA; CDR3nt: TGTGCCAGCAGCTTAAACTCTGGAAACACCATATATTTT; CDR3aa: CASSLNSGNTIYF
v_gene: TRBV24-1; abundance: NA; j_gene: TRBJ2-1; d_gene: NA; CDR3nt: TGTGCCACCAGTGATCCCCCGTCCGAGCAGTTCTTC; CDR3aa: CATSDPPSEQFF
v_gene: TRBV7-9; abundance: NA; j_gene: TRBJ1-2; d_gene: TRBD1; CDR3nt: TGTGCCAGCAGCCGACCCGGGACAGGGGCCTCTAACTATGGCTACACCTTC; CDR3aa: CASSRPGTGASNYGYTF
v_gene: TRBV6-5; abundance: NA; j_gene: TRBJ1-5; d_gene: NA; CDR3nt: TGTGCCAGCAGACTCCAGGGGAGCAATCAGCCCCAGCATTTT; CDR3aa: CASRLQGSNQPQHF
v_gene: TRBV11-2; abundance: NA; j_gene: TRBJ1-4; d_gene: NA; CDR3nt: TGTGCCAGCAGCTTAGGTGAAAAACTGTTTTTT; CDR3aa: CASSLGEKLFF
v_gene: TRBV6-4; abundance: NA; j_gene: TRBJ2-3; d_gene: NA; CDR3nt: TGTGCCAGCAGCCCATACAGAGCTCTACCGATATGCTTCACAGATACGCAGTATTTT; CDR3aa: CASSPYRALPICFTDTQYF
v_gene: TRBV24-1; abundance: NA; j_gene: TRBJ2-3; d_gene: TRBD2; CDR3nt: TGTGCCACCAGTGACCCCAAGATAGCGGGGGGACCAGATACGCAGTATTTT; CDR3aa: CATSDPKIAGGPDTQYF